This TCR beta chain was sequenced for a study of T cells after yellow fever vaccination. Germline values: CDR1 MNHEY, CDR2 SVGEGT. CDR3 length: 15 amino acids. Trimming at V came to 6 bases and at J to 5 bases, leaving 10 bases not matched to a gene. The study made its TCR cDNA through 5'RACE template switching. That step introduced a universal primer site along with UMIs. One entry per CDR3 protein, called by TCRdb with MiXCR from the 5' RACE reads. Counted here are hundreds of thousands of distinct CDR3 sequences, approximately 12% occurring once; the ten biggest clones make up roughly 3.1%. The chain recombines TRBV6-2 or TRBV6-3 with TRBJ1-5; 7 bases map to TRBD1. The receptor was derived from a man aged 18 to 29 who received the YFV17D yellow fever vaccine. Sequenced material: CD4+ T cells sorted from PBMCs, taken 15 days after the yellow fever booster vaccination. The CDR3 loop reads CASRNGQVFYQPQHF. The CDR3 region has the DNA TGTGCCAGCAGAAATGGACAGGTTTTTTATCAGCCCCAGCATTTT.